This TCR beta chain is drawn from a study of T cells after yellow fever vaccination. TCRdb reprocessed the 5' RACE reads with MiXCR, giving one entry per CDR3 protein. The sample has hundreds of thousands of distinct CDR3 sequences, roughly 20% seen once; the top ten hold roughly a sixth. This CDR3 comprises 17 residues. Trimming shortened V by 6 bases and J by 0 bases, and 15 bases separated the two germline ends. CDR1 and CDR2 from the germline V gene are KGHSH and LQKENI. This clonotype has just a few counts. This TCR was sampled from a young man who received the YFV17D yellow fever vaccine. Sample: PBMCs, taken before the yellow fever booster vaccination. The chain combines TRBV18 with TRBJ1-6; tentatively, D is TRBD1 (6 bases). CDR3 sequence (DNA): TGTGCCAGCTCGCCCAGGGGCGCAAGCTCCTATAATTCACCCCTCCACTTT. Amino acid sequence: CASSPRGASSYNSPLHF.